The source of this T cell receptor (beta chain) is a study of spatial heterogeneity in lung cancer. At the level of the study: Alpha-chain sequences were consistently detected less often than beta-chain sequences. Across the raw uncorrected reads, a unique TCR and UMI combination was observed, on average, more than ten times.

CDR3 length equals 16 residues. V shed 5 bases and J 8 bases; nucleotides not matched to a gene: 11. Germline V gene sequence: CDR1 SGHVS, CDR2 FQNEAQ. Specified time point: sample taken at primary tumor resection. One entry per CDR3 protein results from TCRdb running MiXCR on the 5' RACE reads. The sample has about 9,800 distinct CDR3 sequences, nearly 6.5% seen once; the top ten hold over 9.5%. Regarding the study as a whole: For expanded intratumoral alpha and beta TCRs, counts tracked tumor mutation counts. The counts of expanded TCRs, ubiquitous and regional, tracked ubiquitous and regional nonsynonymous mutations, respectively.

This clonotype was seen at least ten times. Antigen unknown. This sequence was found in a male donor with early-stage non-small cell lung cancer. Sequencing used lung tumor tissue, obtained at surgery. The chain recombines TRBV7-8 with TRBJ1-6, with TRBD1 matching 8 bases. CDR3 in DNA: TGTGCCAGCAGCAGACAGGGGATCGGGCGACATTCACCCCTCCACTTT. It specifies CASSRQGIGRHSPLHF.